The 10 T cell receptor beta chains below were found in one sample sequenced in a study of Tregs in tolerant kidney transplant recipients. Only in-frame clones appear in the TCRdb table, and some are missing; sequencing was by immunoSEQ multiplex PCR. Of roughly 250,000 clones listed, 80% to 85% are singletons. The sample was CD4+ T cells from blood. All receptors derive from a human donor in good health.

This clone has just a few counts. The sample contains more than one DNA sequence encoding this CDR3. V usage is TRBV6-1 and J usage is TRBJ1-5, with 10 bases matching TRBD1. The germline V gene has CDR1 MNHNS and CDR2 SASEGT. The CDR3 loop spans 15 amino acids. The V segment lost 3 bases and the J segment 4 bases; nucleotides outside the gene matches: 3. As DNA, the CDR3 is TGTGCCAGCAGTGATTGGACAGGGGGGAATCAGCCCCAGCATTTT. This translates into CASSDWTGGNQPQHF.

The genes are TRBV29-1 and TRBJ2-1, with 8 nucleotides matching TRBD1. V gave up 5 bases and J gave up 1 base; unmatched junction bases: 4. The germline gives CDR1 SQVTM, CDR2 ANQGSEA. The CDR3 is 14 residues long. The CDR3 DNA sequence: TGCAGCGTTCGCCGGGACAGGTCCTACAATGAGCAGTTCTTC. It specifies CSVRRDRSYNEQFF.

This chain uses TRBV5-1 with TRBJ1-3, with no clear D. From germline, CDR1 is SGHRS and CDR2 YFSETQ. V lost 3 bases to trimming and J lost 4 bases, with 11 bases between them. The CDR3 is made up of 14 amino acids. The CDR3, as DNA: TGCGCCAGCAGCTCGGGAGGGTTCGGAAACACCATATATTTT. Its translation is CASSSGGFGNTIYF.

This chain connects TRBV5-6 to TRBJ1-1; D ambiguous. CDR3 size: 14 residues. The V and J ends lost 0 bases and 1 base respectively, with 7 bases between them. The V gene's germline CDR1 is SGHDT and CDR2 YYEEEE. CDR3 nucleotide sequence: TGTGCCAGCAGCTTGGTTGGAAGGAACACTGAAGCTTTCTTT. This sequence encodes CASSLVGRNTEAFF.

CDR3 loop: CASSQEAGVREKLFF. As DNA, the CDR3 is TGCGCCAGCAGCCAAGAGGCAGGGGTAAGAGAAAAACTGTTTTTT. The chain links TRBV4-1 to TRBJ1-4, with D maybe TRBD1 (6 bases). Germline V CDR1 and CDR2: MGHRA, YSYEKL. V was cut by 0 bases and J by 8 bases, with 13 bases left in between. This CDR3 is built from 15 residues.

The chain combines TRBV7-9 with TRBJ2-7; possible D gene TRBD2, 6 bases. The CDR3 is 13 residues long. The ends were cut back, 5 bases at V and 0 bases at J, with 8 bases in the middle. Looked up from germline, CDR1 is SEHNR and CDR2 is FQNEAQ (reference sequence). The CDR3 loop reads CASSLSGSYEQYF. The CDR3 DNA reads as TGTGCCAGCAGCCTTAGCGGCTCCTACGAGCAGTACTTC.

V and J are TRBV2 and TRBJ2-1; TRBD1 aligns across 10 bases. V trimming: 11 bases; J trimming: 1 base; junction bases outside the gene matches: 8. Germline CDR1 and CDR2: SNHLY and FYNNEI. The CDR3 consists of 15 residues. The chain's CDR3 is CACTRDRGSYNEQFF. For the CDR3, the DNA is TGTGCCTGCACCCGGGACAGGGGTTCCTACAATGAGCAGTTCTTC.

This clone was found once. This chain connects TRBV11-2 to TRBJ2-7; 9 nucleotides agree with TRBD1. The V and J ends lost 3 bases and 4 bases, in that order; junction bases with no gene match: 10. Germline-derived CDR1 and CDR2 are SGHAT and FQNNGV. The CDR3 has 16 amino acids. CDR3 amino acids: CASSLGTGRRPYEQYF. For the CDR3, the DNA is TGTGCCAGCAGCTTGGGGACAGGGCGTCGTCCGTACGAGCAGTACTTC.

The rearrangement uses TRBV7-8 and TRBJ2-3; 11 bases match TRBD2. V gave up 5 bases and J gave up 4 bases; unmatched junction bases: 8. From germline, CDR1 is SGHVS and CDR2 FQNEAQ. This CDR3 is 16 amino acids long. For the CDR3, the DNA is TGTGCCAGCAGCCAGAGGCTAGCGGGGGGCGCAGATACGCAGTATTTT. Its protein product is CASSQRLAGGADTQYF.

This chain links TRBV27 with TRBJ1-1; D might be TRBD1 (6 bases). The CDR3 contains 15 residues. Trimming removed 4 bases at V and 0 bases at J, with 12 bases between. The V gene's germline CDR1 is MNHEY and CDR2 SMNVEV (reference sequence). CDR3 amino acids: CASSSGQFMNTEAFF. The CDR3 nucleotides are TGTGCCAGCAGTTCCGGACAGTTCATGAACACTGAAGCTTTCTTT.